One sample yielded the 25 T cell receptor beta chains listed below, sequenced in a study of T cell responses to AZD1222 COVID-19 vaccine. Sequencing was performed with immunoSEQ multiplex PCR; in TCRdb, only in-frame clones are kept and a portion is missing. The sample gives under 50,000 clones, roughly 89% of which show up once; around 1.1% is in the top ten. Sequenced here: peripheral blood, sampled 28 days after the second AZD1222 dose. These receptors were taken from an adult who received the AZD1222 COVID-19 vaccine.

The chain joins TRBV3-1 (or the pseudogene TRBV3-2) to TRBJ1-3; the D gene is possibly TRBD1 (6 bases). Germline V gene data show CDR1 as LGHDT and CDR2 as YNNKEL (reference sequence). The CDR3 contains 16 residues. Trimming took 0 bases from V and 9 from J, leaving 18 bases between them. This chain's CDR3 is CASSQDSGTRSGTIYF. The CDR3 DNA is TGTGCCAGCAGCCAAGATAGCGGGACACGGAGCGGCACCATATATTTT.

The rearrangement links TRBV5-4 to TRBJ2-2, with 14 bases aligning to TRBD2. The CDR3 has 19 residues. V dropped 4 bases and J dropped 1; count of bases not matched to a gene: 9. From germline, CDR1 is SGHNT and CDR2 YYREEE (reference sequence). CDR3 coding DNA: TGTGCCAGCAGCAAGGGACTAGCGGGAGACTATATGAACACCGGGGAGCTGTTTTTT. It encodes CASSKGLAGDYMNTGELFF.

The rearrangement links TRBV5-1 to TRBJ1-5; D gene ambiguous. The CDR3 runs to 13 residues. V dropped 0 bases and J dropped 4 bases, with 5 bases sitting between them. CDR1 and CDR2 from the germline V gene are SGHRS and YFSETQ. CDR3 sequence (DNA): TGCGCCAGCAGCTTGGACCCGAATCAGCCCCAGCATTTT. Translated, it gives CASSLDPNQPQHF.

The V gene is TRBV2, the J gene TRBJ1-5, with TRBD1 matching over 7 bases. This CDR3 is built from 14 residues. Germline V gives CDR1 SNHLY, CDR2 FYNNEI. The junction had 11 bases not matched to a gene; V was cut back by 6 bases and J by 9 bases. The CDR3 spells CASRLDRRIGPQHF. In nucleotides, the CDR3 is TGTGCCAGCAGGCTGGACAGGCGCATTGGGCCCCAGCATTTT.

This chain joins TRBV3-1 (or the pseudogene TRBV3-2) and TRBJ1-3; unclear D gene. This CDR3 is built from 13 residues. V gave up 4 bases and J gave up 2 bases, with 6 bases separating them. CDR1 and CDR2 (germline): LGHDT, YNNKEL (reference sequence). The CDR3 reads CASSPPPGNTIYF. The CDR3 coding sequence is TGTGCCAGCAGCCCGCCCCCTGGAAACACCATATATTTT.

The chain's CDR3 is CASSPRSSEQYF. CDR3 nucleotides: TGTGCCAGCAGCCCCAGGAGCTCCGAGCAGTACTTC. The chain couples TRBV6-2 or TRBV6-3 to TRBJ2-7; D not certain. This CDR3 comprises 12 residues. Germline CDR1 MNHEY, CDR2 SVGEGT. V was cut by 6 bases and J by 6 bases, with 12 bases left in between.

This rearrangement joins TRBV11-2 to TRBJ2-2; D call uncertain. The germline V gene encodes CDR1 SGHAT and CDR2 FQNNGV. There are 14 residues in the CDR3. The V and J ends lost 3 bases and 2 bases respectively, with 7 bases between them. The CDR3 DNA reads TGTGCCAGCAGCTTCAGCGTAAACACCGGGGAGCTGTTTTTT. Its translation is CASSFSVNTGELFF.

The CDR3 loop reads CASSSRRSSYEQYF. The CDR3 DNA reads as TGTGCCAGCAGTTCAAGGCGGAGCTCCTACGAGCAGTACTTC. The V and J genes are TRBV28 and TRBJ2-7; D gene unclear. Trimming left V 4 bases short and J 0 bases short, with 10 bases between. Germline V gene data show CDR1 as MDHEN and CDR2 as SYDVKM. This CDR3 contains 14 residues.

V is TRBV18 and J is TRBJ1-6; possible D gene TRBD1, 6 bases. Trimming took 2 bases from V and 5 from J, leaving 13 bases between them. The CDR3 totals 16 residues. From germline, CDR1 is KGHSH and CDR2 LQKENI. CDR3 sequence (DNA): TGTGCCAGCTCACCAGGAGTCGGGACAAATAATTCACCCCTCCACTTT. As protein: CASSPGVGTNNSPLHF.

V usage is TRBV30 and J usage is TRBJ1-1; possible D gene TRBD1, 6 bases. This CDR3 is built from 12 residues. Trimming left V 4 bases short and J 4 bases short, with 10 bases between. The germline gives CDR1 GTSNPN, CDR2 SVGIG (reference sequence). CDR3 sequence reads: CAWNRAITEAFF. Written as DNA, the CDR3 is TGTGCCTGGAACAGGGCAATCACTGAAGCTTTCTTT.

This clone came up once. The chain carries TRBV5-1 and TRBJ2-1; D remains unclear. The length of the CDR3 is 14 residues. Trimming removed 2 bases from V and 0 bases from J, with 6 bases in between. Germline CDR1 and CDR2: SGHRS and YFSETQ. CDR3 loop: CASSLGGSYNEQFF. The CDR3 DNA reads TGCGCCAGCAGCTTAGGTGGCTCCTACAATGAGCAGTTCTTC.

The chain recombines TRBV7-2 with TRBJ1-5; D uncertain. V was pared by 2 bases and J by 7 bases, with 9 bases between. Germline assignment: CDR1 SGHTA and CDR2 FQGNSA. This CDR3 spans 13 amino acids. The CDR3 DNA is TGTGCCAGCAGCTTATTCGGGGTACAGCCCCAGCATTTT. This codes for CASSLFGVQPQHF.

This clone has just one count. The rearrangement links TRBV7-2 to TRBJ1-4; 7 bases are shared with TRBD1. With V trimmed by 4 bases and J by 5 bases, 7 bases remained unmatched. Germline CDR1 reads SGHTA; CDR2 reads FQGNSA. This CDR3 spans 15 amino acids. CDR3 bases: TGTGCCAGCAGCTGGGGGGGGACAGAGAATGAAAAACTGTTTTTT. It codes for CASSWGGTENEKLFF. Supplemented by reference TRBV7-2 and TRBJ1-4, the full variable domain reads GAGVSQSPSNKVTEKGKDVELRCDPISGHTALYWYRQSLGQGLEFLIYFQGNSAPDKSGLPSDRFSAERTGGSVSTLTIQRTQQEDSAVYLCASSWGGTENEKLFFGSGTQLSVL.

The chain links TRBV9 to TRBJ2-5, with a tentative D call TRBD1 (5 bases). The germline gives CDR1 SGDLS, CDR2 YYNGEE. This CDR3 region has 15 residues. Trimming took off 0 bases at V and 2 bases at J, with 11 bases between the two ends. The CDR3 sequence is CASSVVETVQETQYF. In DNA form, the CDR3 reads TGTGCCAGCAGCGTAGTAGAGACAGTACAAGAGACCCAGTACTTC.

V and J are TRBV28 and TRBJ2-7, with 9 nucleotides matching TRBD1. This CDR3 region has 15 residues. Trimming cost V 4 bases and J 3 bases; bases outside gene matches: 7. Germline CDR1 is MDHEN and CDR2 is SYDVKM. Written as DNA, the CDR3 is TGTGCCAGCAGTTCCCGGGGGGACAGGGTCTACGAGCAGTACTTC. Amino acid sequence: CASSSRGDRVYEQYF.

The rearrangement uses TRBV2 and TRBJ1-5, with D maybe TRBD1 (5 bases). With 6 bases removed from V and 5 bases from J, the gap between germline ends came to 14 bases. This CDR3 contains 14 residues. Germline CDR1 is SNHLY and CDR2 is FYNNEI. The CDR3 sequence: CASSPLLGDQPQHF. The CDR3 DNA follows: TGTGCCAGCAGCCCACTACTAGGGGATCAGCCCCAGCATTTT.

This clone appeared a few times. The chain carries TRBV7-8 and TRBJ2-5, with a weak D call TRBD2 (6 bases). Germline assignment: CDR1 SGHVS and CDR2 FQNEAQ. This CDR3 region has 13 residues. With 5 bases removed from V and 4 bases from J, the gap between germline ends came to 11 bases. The CDR3 here is CASSLRGRETQYF. In nucleotides, the CDR3 is TGTGCCAGCAGCCTTCGGGGGAGAGAGACCCAGTACTTC. Full variable domain (rest looked up from reference TRBV7-8 and TRBJ2-5): GAGVSQSPRYKVAKRGQDVALRCDPISGHVSLFWYQQALGQGPEFLTYFQNEAQLDKSGLPSDRFFAERPEGSVSTLKIQRTQQEDSAVYLCASSLRGRETQYFGPGTRLLVL.

This chain connects TRBV4-1 to TRBJ2-4, with 7 positions matching TRBD1. Germline loops: CDR1 MGHRA, CDR2 YSYEKL. CDR3 length equals 15 residues. V lost 4 bases, J lost 13 bases, and 16 bases stayed unmatched. The DNA for the CDR3 is TGCGCCAGCAGCCTTATCCTACAGGGGTTTCTTTGGCAGTACTTC. Its translation is CASSLILQGFLWQYF.

The chain carries TRBV4-3 and TRBJ1-2; the D gene is possibly TRBD1 (5 bases). Per the germline V gene, CDR1 is LGHNA and CDR2 is YSLEER. This CDR3 spans 14 amino acids. With 2 bases removed from V and 8 bases from J, the gap between germline ends came to 15 bases. Here the CDR3 reads CASSQYGTGGGYTF. As DNA, the CDR3 is TGCGCCAGCAGCCAATATGGGACGGGCGGCGGCTACACCTTC.

CDR3: CASSEEGTGKLFF. The CDR3 DNA sequence: TGTGCCAGCAGTGAAGAGGGGACGGGAAAACTGTTTTTT. The rearrangement joins TRBV2 to TRBJ1-4; D is perhaps TRBD1 (5 bases). Trimming took 1 base from V and 10 from J, leaving 10 bases between them. The CDR3 contains 13 residues. Germline values: CDR1 SNHLY, CDR2 FYNNEI.

This clone was observed a handful of times. V is TRBV28 and J is TRBJ1-5; TRBD1 might be the D (5 bases). The V and J ends lost 10 bases and 0 bases respectively, with 19 bases between them. This CDR3 spans 16 amino acids. Per germline, CDR1 MDHEN and CDR2 SYDVKM. The CDR3 spells CATVGAGLYSNQPQHF. The CDR3 coding sequence is TGTGCCACCGTCGGGGCAGGCCTTTATAGCAATCAGCCCCAGCATTTT.

V gene TRBV27 combines with J gene TRBJ2-3; D remains unclear. The CDR3 is made up of 12 amino acids. V dropped 6 bases and J dropped 5 bases, with 9 bases sitting between them. Per germline, CDR1 MNHEY and CDR2 SMNVEV (reference sequence). The CDR3 DNA is TGTGCCAGCAGACCGTATGGAGATACGCAGTATTTT. Encoded protein: CASRPYGDTQYF.

This rearrangement joins TRBV6-6 to TRBJ2-1, with 12 positions matching TRBD1. In germline, CDR1 is MNHNY, CDR2 SVGAGI (reference sequence). The CDR3 runs to 14 residues. Trimming at V came to 6 bases and at J to 9 bases, leaving 6 bases not matched to a gene. In DNA, the CDR3 is TGTGCCAGCAGGACCGGGACAGGGGGCATTGAGCAGTTCTTC. Translated, it gives CASRTGTGGIEQFF.

This clone was found once. V gene TRBV10-2 combines with J gene TRBJ1-5; D is perhaps TRBD1 (5 bases). CDR3 length: 15 residues. The germline V and J ends were trimmed by 5 bases and 2 bases, with 13 bases remaining between them. The V gene's germline CDR1 is WSHSY and CDR2 SAAADI. CDR3 in DNA: TGCGCCAGCAGTCTAGGGGTGATTGGCAATCAGCCCCAGCATTTT. This codes for CASSLGVIGNQPQHF.

The chain couples TRBV7-9 to TRBJ2-7, with 9 bases that match TRBD1. Germline V gene data show CDR1 as SEHNR and CDR2 as FQNEAQ (reference sequence). The trim removed 4 bases at V and 7 bases at J, leaving 11 bases unmatched. The CDR3 runs to 15 residues. CDR3 nucleotide sequence: TGTGCCAGCAGCTCCCTGACAGGGGGTGGAAAAGAGCAGTACTTC. Its protein product is CASSSLTGGGKEQYF.